This paragraph covers one T cell receptor beta chain sequence. Its antigen is as yet unknown. This entry belongs to a study of T cell responses to AZD1222 COVID-19 vaccine. Overall study findings and caveats: At 160-218 and 743-854, vaccine-associated CD4 TCRs were dominant, and they spanned spike. Epitopes outside B.1.351 and B.1.1.7 mutated regions reportedly drew nearly half of spike TCRs.

Data came from immunoSEQ multiplex PCR; TCRdb stores just in-frame clones and leaves some out. The data hold about 160,000 clones, with 91% observed a single time. After removal of 7 bases from V and 4 bases from J, the junction contained 8 bases not matched to a gene. Germline V gene sequence: CDR1 SGHRS, CDR2 YFSETQ. The CDR3 covers 15 residues. The receptor comes from an adult who received the AZD1222 COVID-19 vaccine. Sequenced material: peripheral blood, taken 28 days after the second AZD1222 dose. The V and J genes are TRBV5-1 and TRBJ2-7; 13 nucleotides align to TRBD2. The CDR3 DNA reads TGCGCCAGCCGAGAACCGGGACTAGCGGGGTACGAGCAGTACTTC. Encoded protein: CASREPGLAGYEQYF.